This TCR beta chain was profiled in a study of breast tumors, draining lymph nodes, adjacent tissues listed by TCRdb under 2016. With respect to the entire study: The study compared TCR beta repertoires across tumor, adjacent nontumor tissue and axillary lymph nodes from breast cancer patients. The study aimed to assess the relationships and possible T-cell exchange between tumor, surrounding tissue and draining lymph node repertoires in human breast cancer. The paper's findings and limits, for the study overall: Tumor and nontumor tissue repertoires were found to be significantly more similar in luminal-like than in basal-like breast cancer. The conclusion that tumor T cells originate in lymph nodes was framed as consistent with a hypothesis rather than directly demonstrated. The data were considered consistent with most tumor T cells being derived from the lymph node and subsequently expanding within tumor tissue. Tumor T-cell repertoires showed less diversity than lymph node repertoires and more diversity than nontumor tissue repertoires, and tumor T-cell repertoires showed preferential V and J gene usage.

This clonotype was detected ten times or more. Its antigen has not been determined. No much larger clonotype is one base removed from it; base qualities were not supplied. Trimming takes 0 bases off V and 4 bases off J; junction bases not matched to a gene: 6. CDR1 and CDR2 were assigned from the germline V gene as SGHVS and FQNEAQ. The CDR3 measures 17 amino acids from cysteine to phenylalanine. The CDR3 DNA has 51 bases and is translated from base 1. Sequencing relied on an Illumina HiSeq 2000. TCR beta chain libraries were generated by multiplex PCR amplification. The amplified TCR beta chain products were analyzed by high-throughput sequencing. The public reads were run again by TCRdb, first through fastp at Q25 and then through MiXCR, and only productive beta chains were kept. Every CDR3 protein is listed once, alongside the most common genes and DNA of its rows. This sample comprises about 140,000 distinct CDR3 sequences, approximately 32% of them detected only once. The ten largest clones take up under 2.5% of the sample.

Lymph node samples were obtained from the axillary draining lymph nodes of breast cancer patients. The TCR sequence derives from a female donor with breast cancer. Some clones in this sample may be carry-over from other donors' samples. The sequence joins TRBV7-8 to TRBJ2-2; 9 junctional bases match TRBD2. Sequenced: axillary lymph node tissue. The DNA sequence is TGTGCCAGCAGCTTAGCGGGGGGACTAGCACCCACCGGGGAGCTGTTTTTT. Translated, this is CASSLAGGLAPTGELFF. The CDR3, completed at both ends by the reference TRBV7-8 and TRBJ2-2 genes, gives the full variable domain GAGVSQSPRYKVAKRGQDVALRCDPISGHVSLFWYQQALGQGPEFLTYFQNEAQLDKSGLPSDRFFAERPEGSVSTLKIQRTQQEDSAVYLCASSLAGGLAPTGELFFGEGSRLTVL.